A selection of T cell receptor beta chains follows, all from one sample in a study of CD8 T cells in Susac syndrome. TCRdb re-derived calls from the immunoSEQ multiplex PCR reads in MiXCR, one entry per CDR3 protein. The repertoire holds about 300,000 distinct CDR3 sequences, with over 75% as singletons. The sequencing input was CD8+ T cells from PBMCs. The receptors come from a human donor with multiple sclerosis. Each CDR3 is given with its conserved first and last residue. Each record gives: V gene, clone size, J gene, D gene, CDR3 DNA, CDR3 protein. The D gene is left open where the match is weak. Only some rows state a clone size, as once, few, many or a class for expanded clones.

TRBV18,NA,TRBJ2-2,TRBD2,TGTGCCAGCTTCAAGACCGGGACTACGAACACCGGGGAGCTGTTTTTT,CASFKTGTTNTGELFF
TRBV15,NA,TRBJ2-7,TRBD1,TGTGCCACCCGACCGGGACAGGCCTACGAGCAGTACTTC,CATRPGQAYEQYF
TRBV9,NA,TRBJ2-3,NA,TGTGCCAGCAGCGTAGGCCGGGAGAAACTCACAGATACGCAGTATTTT,CASSVGREKLTDTQYF
TRBV4-3,NA,TRBJ2-6,NA,TGCGCCAGCAGCCAAGATAGGGGCTCTGGGGCCAACGTCCTGACTTTC,CASSQDRGSGANVLTF
TRBV28,NA,TRBJ2-3,NA,TGTGCCAGCAGTTACCCTTACAGGGATGGTCAAGATACGCAGTATTTT,CASSYPYRDGQDTQYF
TRBV9,NA,TRBJ2-1,NA,TGTGCCAGCAGCGTAGGGGCTAACAATGAGCAGTTCTTC,CASSVGANNEQFF
TRBV5-1,NA,TRBJ1-1,NA,TGCGCCAGCAGCTTGGAAGGGAGTCCGAGCACTGAAGCTTTCTTT,CASSLEGSPSTEAFF
TRBV18,NA,TRBJ2-5,NA,TGTGCCAGCTCACCACAGTTGAGGGCAGAGACCCAGTACTTC,CASSPQLRAETQYF
TRBV27,NA,TRBJ2-5,NA,TGTGCCAGCAGTCCCAACGTAAGACCCGGGGAGACCCAGTACTTC,CASSPNVRPGETQYF
TRBV6-5,NA,TRBJ1-1,TRBD1,TGTGCCAGCAGTCGCGGGACAGGGTGGAACACTGAAGCTTTCTTT,CASSRGTGWNTEAFF
TRBV18,NA,TRBJ2-5,TRBD2,TGTGCCAGCTCACCACCGTTAGCGCGGGAGGGCCGGGAGACCCAGTACTTC,CASSPPLAREGRETQYF
TRBV15,NA,TRBJ2-1,TRBD2,TGTGCCTCCAGTGGCGCGGGAGGGTACAATGAGCAGTTCTTC,CASSGAGGYNEQFF
TRBV7-2,NA,TRBJ2-3,NA,TGTGCCAGCAGCCCCCGACACTTAAGCACAGATACGCAGTATTTT,CASSPRHLSTDTQYF
TRBV11-1,NA,TRBJ1-1,NA,TGTGCCAGCAGCTTAGGGGCGCATACCACTGAAGCTTTCTTT,CASSLGAHTTEAFF
TRBV29-1,NA,TRBJ2-1,TRBD1,TGCAGCGTTGAACCACCGGCCGGACAGGGCTTCAATGAGCAGTTCTTC,CSVEPPAGQGFNEQFF
TRBV12-5,NA,TRBJ2-7,TRBD2,TGTGCTAGTGGTTTGGTAGCGGGACTGGTCGAGCAGTACTTC,CASGLVAGLVEQYF
TRBV15,few,TRBJ2-7,NA,TGTGCCACCAGCAGCGGACCGAGCTCCTACGAGCAGTACTTC,CATSSGPSSYEQYF
TRBV20-1,NA,TRBJ2-3,NA,TGCAGTGCTAACCATTCTCCTACCCAATTGCGGATAAACACAGATACGCAGTATTTT,CSANHSPTQLRINTDTQYF
TRBV20-1,NA,TRBJ2-1,TRBD1,TGCAGTGCTAGAGATCTTAGGCAGGGGGAAGGGGTTGAGCAGTTCTTC,CSARDLRQGEGVEQFF
TRBV19,NA,TRBJ1-1,TRBD1,TGTGCCAGTAGTTATGGGACAGGGGGGAACACTGAAGCTTTCTTT,CASSYGTGGNTEAFF
TRBV12-3/TRBV12-4,NA,TRBJ2-1,NA,TGTGCCAGCAGCCTCCCTGAGAAGAACAATGAGCAGTTCTTC,CASSLPEKNNEQFF
TRBV4-1,NA,TRBJ2-1,NA,TGCGCCAGCAGCCCTGGGGGGGCCGATGAGCAGTTCTTC,CASSPGGADEQFF
TRBV7-9,NA,TRBJ2-2,TRBD1,TGTGCCAGCAGCCTGGGACAGGGCTACACCGGGGAGCTGTTTTTT,CASSLGQGYTGELFF
TRBV19,NA,TRBJ2-7,TRBD2,TGTGCCAGTAGCGCACCGGGACTAGCAGCTCGCGAGCAGTACTTC,CASSAPGLAAREQYF
TRBV12-3/TRBV12-4,NA,TRBJ2-4,NA,TGTGCCAGCAGTTTCGGGGGACCCGGAACCGGAGTGCCCCTAGCCAAAAACATTCAGTACTTC,CASSFGGPGTGVPLAKNIQYF
TRBV7-9,NA,TRBJ1-1,NA,TGTGCCGGCAGCTTAGCGGCCGGGGGCACTGAAGCTTTCTTT,CAGSLAAGGTEAFF
TRBV18,NA,TRBJ2-6,NA,TGTGCCAGCTCACCACGGCGCCCTGGGGCCAACGTCCTGACTTTC,CASSPRRPGANVLTF
TRBV5-1,NA,TRBJ2-2,TRBD1,TGCGCCAGCAGCCGGGGGCCAGGGGGCGCCGGCACCGGGGAGCTGTTTTTT,CASSRGPGGAGTGELFF
TRBV7-7,NA,TRBJ2-3,NA,TGTGCTAGCAGCGCACAGGCAGGGGTGGGCACAGATACGCAGTATTTT,CASSAQAGVGTDTQYF
TRBV6-5,once,TRBJ2-7,NA,TGTGCCAGCAGTTACGCGGGGACAGCATCCTACGAGCAGTACTTC,CASSYAGTASYEQYF
TRBV29-1,NA,TRBJ1-2,NA,TGCAGCGTTGGGCCTGGGTCAGGGTCTAACTATGGCTACACCTTC,CSVGPGSGSNYGYTF
TRBV28,NA,TRBJ2-7,TRBD2,TGTGCCACGGAGGCGGGGGGGAGCCTGGGCGAGCAGTACTTC,CATEAGGSLGEQYF
TRBV7-6,NA,TRBJ1-1,NA,TGTGCCAGCAGCTTAGCCCAAAACATGAACACTGAAGCTTTCTTT,CASSLAQNMNTEAFF
TRBV4-3,NA,TRBJ1-5,NA,TGCGCCAGCAGCCAAGATTCGGGGGTTGGGCAGCCCCAGCATTTT,CASSQDSGVGQPQHF
TRBV5-1,NA,TRBJ1-1,NA,TGCGCCAGCACCAAATCCTCGGGAACTGAAGCTTTCTTT,CASTKSSGTEAFF
TRBV6-5,NA,TRBJ2-1,NA,TGTGCCAGCAGTTACGGATCGACTCGGCGGGGCAATGAGCAGTTCTTC,CASSYGSTRRGNEQFF
TRBV9,NA,TRBJ2-5,TRBD2,TGTGCCAGCAGCGGCGGGGGGGCGTACCAAGAGACCCAGTACTTC,CASSGGGAYQETQYF
TRBV7-9,once,TRBJ2-1,TRBD2,TGTGCCAGCCAACCCGGGGGGGCCCCCTACAATGAGCAGTTCTTC,CASQPGGAPYNEQFF
TRBV29-1,NA,TRBJ2-5,NA,TGCAGCGTTGAAGAATTTCAGGAACCCCAAGAGACCCAGTACTTC,CSVEEFQEPQETQYF
TRBV15,NA,TRBJ1-5,NA,TGTGCCACCAGCGAGAACGTCAATCAGCCCCAGCATTTT,CATSENVNQPQHF
TRBV20-1,once,TRBJ2-3,TRBD2,TGCAGTGCTGGGACTAGCGGTGGAGATACGCAGTATTTT,CSAGTSGGDTQYF
TRBV10-3,NA,TRBJ2-3,NA,TGTGCCATCCTGCGTGAAGGGGCGCTGAGCACAGATACGCAGTATTTT,CAILREGALSTDTQYF
TRBV11-2,NA,TRBJ2-3,NA,TGTGCCAGCAGTCCCCCTTGGGGGGAAGTTGAGGATACGCAGTATTTT,CASSPPWGEVEDTQYF
TRBV7-8,few,TRBJ1-1,NA,TGTGCCAGCAGCGTCGGGCGGGACACTGAAGCTTTCTTT,CASSVGRDTEAFF
TRBV5-1,NA,TRBJ2-3,NA,TGCGCCAGCAGCTCGAGGGGTGCAGATACGCAGTATTTT,CASSSRGADTQYF
TRBV11-2,NA,TRBJ1-1,NA,TGTGCCAGCAGCCTACTACACGGGTACACTGAAGCTTTCTTT,CASSLLHGYTEAFF
TRBV6-5,NA,TRBJ2-7,TRBD2,TGTGCCAGCAGTTACTCGGGACGGGAGGACCTCTACGAGCAGTACTTC,CASSYSGREDLYEQYF
TRBV12-3/TRBV12-4,NA,TRBJ1-1,NA,TGTGCCTGCAGCGTTATAATGAACACTGAAGCTTTCTTT,CACSVIMNTEAFF
TRBV19,NA,TRBJ1-5,NA,TGTGCCAGTAGCAATTACCCGACAGGTGGCAATCAGCCCCAGCATTTT,CASSNYPTGGNQPQHF
TRBV15,once,TRBJ1-2,NA,TGTGCCACCAGCAGAGGAGTCCGGCACACTAGTGGCTACACCTTC,CATSRGVRHTSGYTF
TRBV2,NA,TRBJ1-2,TRBD1,TGTGCCAGCACGGAACAGGGGGCCGGTGGCTACACCTTC,CASTEQGAGGYTF
TRBV6-1,NA,TRBJ2-2,NA,TGTGCCAGCAGCCCTTTGCAGGGAAAGAACACCGGGGAGCTGTTTTTT,CASSPLQGKNTGELFF
TRBV11-3,NA,TRBJ2-1,NA,TGTGCCAGCAGCTCCAATACCCAGAACGAGCAGTTCTTC,CASSSNTQNEQFF
TRBV5-6,NA,TRBJ2-1,NA,TGTGCCAGCAGCCCAGGGATTGCCCGGGGGTACAATGAGCAGTTCTTC,CASSPGIARGYNEQFF
TRBV29-1,NA,TRBJ2-7,NA,TGCAGCGTCCGGGACGCAAGCTCCTACGAGCAGTACTTC,CSVRDASSYEQYF